The rows below give T cell receptor beta chains drawn from one sample of a study of shared clonotypes between healthy human individuals. Libraries were prepared by immunoSEQ multiplex PCR; TCRdb keeps only in-frame clonotypes and omits some of them. The sample has fewer than 650,000 clones, over 65% seen once. Sequences were obtained from PBMCs. Receptors were obtained from a middle-aged woman in good health. Some clones in this sample may be carry-over from other donors' samples. CDR3s include the opening cysteine and the closing phenylalanine or tryptophan. The D gene is left open where the match is weak. Clone size, where shown, is once, few, many, or a class for clones that have expanded.

v_gene	d_gene	j_gene	abundance	CDR3nt	CDR3aa
TRBV5-1	NA	TRBJ1-5	once	TGCGCCAGCAGCTTGTATGGGGATAGCAATCAGCCCCAGCATTTT	CASSLYGDSNQPQHF
TRBV29-1	TRBD1	TRBJ1-1	NA	TGCAGCGTAGCGACAGGGGACACTGAAGCTTTCTTT	CSVATGDTEAFF
TRBV10-3	TRBD1	TRBJ2-7	once	TGTGCCATCACACAGGGGCTGACTTACGAGCAGTACTTC	CAITQGLTYEQYF
TRBV5-1	TRBD2	TRBJ2-5	NA	TGCGCCAGCAGCCGTGGAGTGTCGGGGCTAGCGGGGCAAGAGACCCAGTACTTC	CASSRGVSGLAGQETQYF
TRBV30	NA	TRBJ2-1	few	TGTGCCTGGAGTCCGGACTGGGGCAGCGAGCAGTTCTTC	CAWSPDWGSEQFF
TRBV11-2	TRBD2	TRBJ2-7	NA	TGTGCCAGCAGCCTTATGGCGGGAGGTCTCCACGAGCAGTACTTC	CASSLMAGGLHEQYF
TRBV7-2	NA	TRBJ1-2	NA	TGTGCCAGCAGCTTATCGGTCAGGTCCTATGGCTACACCTTC	CASSLSVRSYGYTF
TRBV19	NA	TRBJ2-7	NA	TGTGCCAGTAGTATAGGAGGCGGCTACGAGCAGTACTTC	CASSIGGGYEQYF
TRBV30	NA	TRBJ1-1	many	TGTGCCTGGGCCCCGGGGAACACTGAAGCTTTCTTT	CAWAPGNTEAFF
TRBV7-6	TRBD2	TRBJ2-5	NA	TGTGCCAGCAGCTCGGCGGGACTAGCGGGAGACGAGACCCAGTACTTC	CASSSAGLAGDETQYF
TRBV28	TRBD1	TRBJ1-5	NA	TGTGCCAGCAGTTTGACAGGGGACACGCAGCCCCAGCATTTT	CASSLTGDTQPQHF
TRBV5-6	NA	TRBJ2-2	NA	TGTGCCAGCTCCGGAGGACTATCGAACACCGGGGAGCTGTTTTTT	CASSGGLSNTGELFF
TRBV27	NA	TRBJ2-7	NA	TGTGCCAGCAGTACCAGGGACGGGAGCATCTACGAGCAGTACTTC	CASSTRDGSIYEQYF
TRBV27	TRBD1	TRBJ2-7	medium-sized	TGTGCCAGCAGCCAGGGGGCCACCTACGAGCAGTACTTC	CASSQGATYEQYF
TRBV6-5	NA	TRBJ1-1	NA	TGTGCCAGCAGCTACCGTGACAGTCAAGCTTTCTTT	CASSYRDSQAFF
TRBV18	TRBD1	TRBJ2-4	NA	TGTGCCACCAAAACCGGGACAGGGTCAAAAAACATTCAGTACTTC	CATKTGTGSKNIQYF
TRBV5-1	TRBD2	TRBJ2-1	NA	TGCGCCAGCAGCTTGGGGCTAGCGGATTTTAATGAGCAGTTCTTC	CASSLGLADFNEQFF
TRBV28	NA	TRBJ1-5	few	TGTGCCAGCAGTTCTCTCAATCAGCCCCAGCATTTT	CASSSLNQPQHF
TRBV27	NA	TRBJ2-1	few	TGTGCCAGCACCGTTGCCCCGGGGCGGAATGAGCAGTTCTTC	CASTVAPGRNEQFF
TRBV7-3	NA	TRBJ2-5	NA	TGTGCCAGCAGCCAAGGGTCGGCGGAGACCCAGTACTTC	CASSQGSAETQYF
TRBV7-3	NA	TRBJ2-1	NA	TGTGCCAGCAGCTTAGCCCTAGCCGATGAGCAGTTCTTC	CASSLALADEQFF
TRBV15	NA	TRBJ2-6	NA	TGTGCCACCAGCAGAGATCTTGATGGGGCCAACGTCCTGACTTTC	CATSRDLDGANVLTF
TRBV19	NA	TRBJ2-7	NA	TGTGCCAGTAGTATAACAGGGACCTACGAGCAGTACTTC	CASSITGTYEQYF
TRBV2	NA	TRBJ1-4	few	TGTGCCAGCAGTGAGAGGACGGTTGGCGAAAAACTGTTTTTT	CASSERTVGEKLFF
TRBV5-4	NA	TRBJ2-5	NA	TGTGCCAGTAGGGGGGGGGCACAAGAGACCCAGTACTTC	CASRGGAQETQYF
TRBV14	NA	TRBJ2-4	NA	TGTGCCAGCAGCTTGGGGGCATCGGCCAAAAACATTCAGTACTTC	CASSLGASAKNIQYF
TRBV23-1	TRBD1	TRBJ1-4	few	TGCGCCAGCAGTCAAGCCTTTTTCGGACAGGGAATGCGGGGTGATGAAAAACTGTTTTTT	CASSQAFFGQGMRGDEKLFF
TRBV9	NA	TRBJ2-2	once	TGTGCCAGCAGCGTAGGCGTCAGCGCGACGATATCCACCGGCGGGGAGCTGTTTTTT	CASSVGVSATISTGGELFF
TRBV2	NA	TRBJ1-1	NA	TGTGCCAGCTCCTCTACTGGAGGACCGTCGAGGTACACTGAAGCTTTCTTT	CASSSTGGPSRYTEAFF
TRBV7-9	TRBD1	TRBJ1-2	once	TGTGCCAGCAGCTTAGGGGGACAGGAAGGGAACAATGGCTACACCTTC	CASSLGGQEGNNGYTF
TRBV9	TRBD2	TRBJ2-7	NA	TGTGCCAGCACCTCCCAAGGACTAGCCCCGATACACTTC	CASTSQGLAPIHF
TRBV19	NA	TRBJ1-5	NA	TGTGCCAGTAGTATTCGGCGGGGGACGGGCAATAGCAATCAGCCCCAGCATTTT	CASSIRRGTGNSNQPQHF
TRBV4-1	NA	TRBJ1-2	NA	TGCGCCAGCAGCCAAGAAAGCGGGGTGGCTAACTATGGCTACACCTTC	CASSQESGVANYGYTF
TRBV6-4	TRBD1	TRBJ1-5	NA	TGTGCCAGCCCGGACAGGGGGTCCTATAGCAATCAGCCCCAGCATTTT	CASPDRGSYSNQPQHF
TRBV11-2	TRBD1	TRBJ2-3	NA	TGTGCCAGCAGCCTGGACAGGGGCACAGATACGCAGTATTTT	CASSLDRGTDTQYF
TRBV4-2	NA	TRBJ2-7	NA	TGTGCCAGCAGCCAAGGGGGGTCGCAGCCGCTCTCCTACGAGCAGTACTTC	CASSQGGSQPLSYEQYF
TRBV9	NA	TRBJ1-1	many	TGTGCCAGCAGCGTAGCAAGGGACACTGAAGCTTTCTTT	CASSVARDTEAFF
TRBV4-1	NA	TRBJ2-1	NA	TGCGCCAGCAGCCATCACAGGGGGGGGGCCTACAATGAGCAGTTCTTC	CASSHHRGGAYNEQFF
TRBV5-4	NA	TRBJ2-7	NA	TGTGCCAGCAGCCGCAGCGCAGTCGCGAGCTCCTACGAGCAGTACTTC	CASSRSAVASSYEQYF
TRBV6-1	TRBD1	TRBJ1-2	NA	TGTGCCAGCAGGCTGGGACAGGGTAGGGACGGCTACACCTTC	CASRLGQGRDGYTF